There are a few counts of the clone carrying this T cell receptor (beta chain). No antigen is known for it. The data derive from a study of cytomegalovirus exposure and HLA in healthy donors. Sequenced by immunoSEQ multiplex PCR; TCRdb stores in-frame clones only, minus some. The data contain approximately 110,000 clones, just under 95% of them singletons. General observations from the study: The authors listed 150 or so TCR beta chains as cytomegalovirus-associated. In vitro data verified a few CMV-associated chains as specific for CMV antigens. Cytomegalovirus status, reportedly, was diagnosed with high specificity and sensitivity by the classifier. The majority of TCR sequences were rare, yet some public TCRs appeared in many donors.

The germline CDR1 and CDR2 sequences are SNHLY and FYNNEI. The V gene lost 2 bases and the J gene lost 0 bases, with 13 bases spanning the gap. The CDR3 is made up of 16 amino acids. This chain links TRBV2 with TRBJ1-1; D is perhaps TRBD1 (5 bases). This sequence was found in a woman between 18 and 29 years old in good health and CMV-seronegative. Sequencing input: PBMCs. This chain's CDR3 is CASSELGENLNTEAFF. CDR3 bases: TGTGCCAGCAGTGAATTAGGGGAAAACCTGAACACTGAAGCTTTCTTT.